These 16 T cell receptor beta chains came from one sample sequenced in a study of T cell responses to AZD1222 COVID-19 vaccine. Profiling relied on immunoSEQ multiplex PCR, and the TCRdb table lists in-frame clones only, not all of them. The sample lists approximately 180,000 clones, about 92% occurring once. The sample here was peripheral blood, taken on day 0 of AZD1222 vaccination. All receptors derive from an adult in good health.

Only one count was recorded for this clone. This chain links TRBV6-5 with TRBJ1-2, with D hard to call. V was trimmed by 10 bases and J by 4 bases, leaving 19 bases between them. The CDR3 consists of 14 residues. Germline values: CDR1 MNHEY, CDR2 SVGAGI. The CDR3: CATLAGFPFYGYTF. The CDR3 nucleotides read TGTGCCACCCTAGCAGGATTCCCCTTCTATGGCTACACCTTC.

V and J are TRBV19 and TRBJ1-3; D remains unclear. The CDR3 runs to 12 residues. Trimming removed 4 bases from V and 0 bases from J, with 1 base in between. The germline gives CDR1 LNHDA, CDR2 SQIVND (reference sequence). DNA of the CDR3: TGTGCCAGTAGTACCTCTGGAAACACCATATATTTT. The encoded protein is CASSTSGNTIYF.

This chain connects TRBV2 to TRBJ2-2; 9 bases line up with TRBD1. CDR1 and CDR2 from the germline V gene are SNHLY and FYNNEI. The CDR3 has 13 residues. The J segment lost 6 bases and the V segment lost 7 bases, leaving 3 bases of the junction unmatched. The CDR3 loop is CASTGTGSGELFF. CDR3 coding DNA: TGTGCCAGCACCGGGACAGGGTCCGGGGAGCTGTTTTTT.

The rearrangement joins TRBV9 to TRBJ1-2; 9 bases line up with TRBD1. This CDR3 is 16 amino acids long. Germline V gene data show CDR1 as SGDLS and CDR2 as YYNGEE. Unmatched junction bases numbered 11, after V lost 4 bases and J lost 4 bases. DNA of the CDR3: TGTGCCAGCAGCTACGTCCCGGGACAGGGTATCTATGGCTACACCTTC. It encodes CASSYVPGQGIYGYTF.

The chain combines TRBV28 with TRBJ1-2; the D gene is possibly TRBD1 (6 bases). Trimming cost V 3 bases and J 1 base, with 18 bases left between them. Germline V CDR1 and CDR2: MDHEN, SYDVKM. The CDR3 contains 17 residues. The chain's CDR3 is CASSLSGRSGVNYGYTF. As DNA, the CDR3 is TGTGCCAGCAGTTTGAGTGGTCGGTCAGGGGTTAACTATGGCTACACCTTC.

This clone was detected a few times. The CDR3 loop reads CASLERGNTEAFF. The CDR3 DNA sequence: TGCGCCAGCCTAGAAAGGGGGAACACTGAAGCTTTCTTT. This chain links TRBV10-2 with TRBJ1-1; a possible D gene is TRBD1 (5 bases). The germline V and J ends were trimmed by 8 bases and 1 base, with 11 bases remaining between them. Germline V CDR1 and CDR2: WSHSY, SAAADI. This CDR3 is 13 amino acids long.

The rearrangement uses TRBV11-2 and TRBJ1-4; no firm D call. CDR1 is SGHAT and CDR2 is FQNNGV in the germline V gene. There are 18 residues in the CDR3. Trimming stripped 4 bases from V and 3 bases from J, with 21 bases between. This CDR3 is CASSSLSGPKAANEKLFF. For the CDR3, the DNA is TGTGCCAGCAGCTCCCTCAGTGGGCCCAAAGCAGCTAATGAAAAACTGTTTTTT.

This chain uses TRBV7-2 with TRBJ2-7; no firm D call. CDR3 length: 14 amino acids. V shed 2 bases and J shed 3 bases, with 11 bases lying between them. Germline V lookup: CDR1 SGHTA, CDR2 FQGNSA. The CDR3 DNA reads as TGTGCCAGCAGCTTATTCGCCAGCATCTACGAGCAGTACGTC. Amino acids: CASSLFASIYEQYV.

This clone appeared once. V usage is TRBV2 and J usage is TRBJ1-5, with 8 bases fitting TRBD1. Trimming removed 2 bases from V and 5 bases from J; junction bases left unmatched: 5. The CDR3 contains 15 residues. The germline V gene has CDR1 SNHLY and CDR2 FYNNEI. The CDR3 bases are TGTGCCAGCAGTGAAACGTCAGGGGGCTATCAGCCCCAGCATTTT. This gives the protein CASSETSGGYQPQHF.

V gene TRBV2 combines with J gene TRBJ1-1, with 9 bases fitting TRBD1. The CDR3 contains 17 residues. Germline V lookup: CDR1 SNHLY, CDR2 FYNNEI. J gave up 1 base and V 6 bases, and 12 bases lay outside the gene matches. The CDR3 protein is CASRGGTGYPSNTEAFF. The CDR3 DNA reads TGTGCCAGCAGGGGAGGGACAGGGTATCCCTCGAACACTGAAGCTTTCTTT.

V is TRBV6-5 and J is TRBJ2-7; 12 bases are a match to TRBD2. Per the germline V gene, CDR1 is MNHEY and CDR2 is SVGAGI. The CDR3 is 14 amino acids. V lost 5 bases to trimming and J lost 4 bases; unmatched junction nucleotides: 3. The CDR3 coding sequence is TGTGCCAGCAGTCGACTAGCGGGAGTTTACGAGCAGTACTTC. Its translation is CASSRLAGVYEQYF.

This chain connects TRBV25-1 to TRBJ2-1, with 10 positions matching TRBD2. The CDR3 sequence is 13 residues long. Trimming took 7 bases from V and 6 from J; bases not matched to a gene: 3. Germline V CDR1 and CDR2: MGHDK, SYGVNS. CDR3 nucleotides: TGTGCCAGCAACCTAGCGGGAGCCAATGAGCAGTTCTTC. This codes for CASNLAGANEQFF.

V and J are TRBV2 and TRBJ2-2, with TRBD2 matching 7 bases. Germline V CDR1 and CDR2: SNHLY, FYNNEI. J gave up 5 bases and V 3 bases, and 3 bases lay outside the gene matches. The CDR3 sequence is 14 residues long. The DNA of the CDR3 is TGTGCCAGCAGTGAGACTAGCCTTACCGGGGAGCTGTTTTTT. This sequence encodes CASSETSLTGELFF. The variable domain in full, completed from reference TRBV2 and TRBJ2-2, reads EPEVTQTPSHQVTQMGQEVILRCVPISNHLYFYWYRQILGQKVEFLVSFYNNEISEKSEIFDDQFSVERPDGSNFTLKIRSTKLEDSAMYFCASSETSLTGELFFGEGSRLTVL.

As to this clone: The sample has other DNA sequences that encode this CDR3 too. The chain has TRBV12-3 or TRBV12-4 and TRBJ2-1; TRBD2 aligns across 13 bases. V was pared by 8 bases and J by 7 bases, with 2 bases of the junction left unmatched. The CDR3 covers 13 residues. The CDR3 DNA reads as TGTGCCAGCCGACTAGCGGGAGGAAATGAGCAGTTCTTC. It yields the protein CASRLAGGNEQFF.

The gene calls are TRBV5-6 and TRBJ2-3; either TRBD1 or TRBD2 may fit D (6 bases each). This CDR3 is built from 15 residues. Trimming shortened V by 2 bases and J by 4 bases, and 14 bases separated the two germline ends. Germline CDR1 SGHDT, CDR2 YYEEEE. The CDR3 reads CASSLPGAPPDTQYF. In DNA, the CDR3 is TGTGCCAGCAGCTTACCGGGGGCCCCCCCAGATACGCAGTATTTT. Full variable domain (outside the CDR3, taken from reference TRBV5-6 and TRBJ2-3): DAGVTQSPTHLIKTRGQQVTLRCSPKSGHDTVSWYQQALGQGPQFIFQYYEEEERQRGNFPDRFSGHQFPNYSSELNVNALLLGDSALYLCASSLPGAPPDTQYFGPGTRLTVL.

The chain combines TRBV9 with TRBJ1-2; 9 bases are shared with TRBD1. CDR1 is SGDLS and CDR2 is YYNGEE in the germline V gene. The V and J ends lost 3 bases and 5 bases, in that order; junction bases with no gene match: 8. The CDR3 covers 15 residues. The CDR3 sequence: CASSASMTGGYGYTF. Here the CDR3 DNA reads TGTGCCAGCAGCGCATCTATGACAGGGGGATATGGCTACACCTTC.